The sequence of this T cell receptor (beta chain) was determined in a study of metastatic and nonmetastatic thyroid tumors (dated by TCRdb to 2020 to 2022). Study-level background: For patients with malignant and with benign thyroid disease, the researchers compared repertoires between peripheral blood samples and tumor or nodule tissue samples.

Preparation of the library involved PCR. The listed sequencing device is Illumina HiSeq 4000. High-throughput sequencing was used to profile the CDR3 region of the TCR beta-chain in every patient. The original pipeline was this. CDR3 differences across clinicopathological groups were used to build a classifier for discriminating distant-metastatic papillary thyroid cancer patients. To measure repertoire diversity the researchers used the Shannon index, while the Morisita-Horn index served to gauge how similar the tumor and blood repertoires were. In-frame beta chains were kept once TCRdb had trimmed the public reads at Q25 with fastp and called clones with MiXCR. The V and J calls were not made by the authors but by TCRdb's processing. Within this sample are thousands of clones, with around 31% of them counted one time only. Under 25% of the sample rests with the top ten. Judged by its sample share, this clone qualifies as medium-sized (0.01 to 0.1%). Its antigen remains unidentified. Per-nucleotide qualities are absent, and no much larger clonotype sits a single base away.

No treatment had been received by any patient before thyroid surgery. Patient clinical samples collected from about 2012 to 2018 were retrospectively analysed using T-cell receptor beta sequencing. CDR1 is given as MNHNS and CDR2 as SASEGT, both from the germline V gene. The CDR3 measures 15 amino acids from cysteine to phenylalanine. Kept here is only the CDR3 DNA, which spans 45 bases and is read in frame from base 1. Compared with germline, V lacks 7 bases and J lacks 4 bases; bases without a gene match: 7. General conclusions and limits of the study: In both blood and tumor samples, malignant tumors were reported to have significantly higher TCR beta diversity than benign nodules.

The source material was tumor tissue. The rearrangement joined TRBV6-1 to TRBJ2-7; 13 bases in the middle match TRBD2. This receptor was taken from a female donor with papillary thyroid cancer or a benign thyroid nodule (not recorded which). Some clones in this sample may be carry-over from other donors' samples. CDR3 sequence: CASTRTSGSSYEQYF. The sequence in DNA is TGTGCCAGCACTCGGACTAGCGGGAGTTCTTACGAGCAGTACTTC.